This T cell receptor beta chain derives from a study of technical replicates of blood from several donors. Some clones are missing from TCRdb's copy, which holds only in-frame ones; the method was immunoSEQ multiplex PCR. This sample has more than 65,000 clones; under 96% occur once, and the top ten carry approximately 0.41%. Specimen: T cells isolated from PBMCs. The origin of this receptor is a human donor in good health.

The CDR3 coding sequence is TGTGCCAGCATCGGGACTTACTTTTACAATGAGCAGTTCTTC. Encoded protein: CASIGTYFYNEQFF. This chain joins TRBV28 and TRBJ2-1, with D maybe TRBD2 (6 bases). CDR3 length: 14 residues. CDR1 is MDHEN and CDR2 is SYDVKM in the germline V gene. V lost 7 bases to trimming and J lost 4 bases, with 14 bases between them.